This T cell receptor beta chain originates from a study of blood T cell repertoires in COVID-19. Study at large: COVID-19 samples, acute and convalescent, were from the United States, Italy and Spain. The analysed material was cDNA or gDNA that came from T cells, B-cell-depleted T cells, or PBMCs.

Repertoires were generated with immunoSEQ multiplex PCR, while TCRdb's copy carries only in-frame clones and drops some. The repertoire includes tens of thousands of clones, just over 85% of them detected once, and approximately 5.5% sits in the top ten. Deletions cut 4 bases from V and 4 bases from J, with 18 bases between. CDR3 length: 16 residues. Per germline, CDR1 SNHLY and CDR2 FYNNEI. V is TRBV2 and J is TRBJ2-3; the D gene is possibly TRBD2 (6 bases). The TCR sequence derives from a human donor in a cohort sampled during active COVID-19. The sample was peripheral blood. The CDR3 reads CASSGPRGRPPDTQYF. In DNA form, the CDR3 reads TGTGCCAGCAGTGGCCCTCGGGGGAGACCCCCAGATACGCAGTATTTT.